The TCR beta chain described here comes from a study of OX40 agonist ivuxolimab in advanced cancers. For the wider study: Ivuxolimab was an agonistic, fully human IgG2 monoclonal antibody directed against OX40 (CD134), a costimulatory receptor. Intravenous ivuxolimab was administered to patients every 2 weeks at six dose levels: 0.01, 0.1, 0.3, 1.5, 3 and 10 mg/kg. Of the approximately 54 dose-escalation patients, hepatocellular carcinoma was present in some 19, melanoma in around 15, renal cell carcinoma in 9 and head and neck cancer in 9. In the dose-escalation cohort, 65% to 90% of patients were male, and the mean age was approximately 60 years, with a range of about 23 to 85. Patients were allowed to have had prior anti-PD-1, anti-PD-L1 or anti-CTLA-4 therapy, and approximately 39% of the dose-escalation patients had been treated with checkpoint inhibitors. Partial responses were achieved by three dose-escalation patients, of whom one had hepatocellular carcinoma and two had cutaneous melanoma. Peripheral TCRbeta sequencing was intended to test whether TCR sequence diversity was altered and clonal T-cell expansion was caused by ivuxolimab. The paper describes the monotherapy dose-escalation part (N of about 52 patients) of the phase I trial of ivuxolimab. Study-wide conclusions, independent of this receptor: Partial responders in the 0.1-3.0 mg/kg groups had among the lowest normalized peripheral clonal expansion, especially among CD8+ T cells. The antigen specificity of the clonally expanded peripheral T cells was not determined. Low levels of normalized T-cell clonal expansion were also seen in some nonresponding patients. At doses of 0.1 to 3.0 mg/kg, clonal expansion of both CD4+ and CD8+ T cells in blood was seen between baseline and week 6. On average, CD8+ T cells showed more expanded clones than CD4+ T cells after ivuxolimab.

V loses 5 bases, J loses 12 bases, and the germline ends lie 14 bases apart. From its cysteine to its phenylalanine, the CDR3 spans 12 amino acids. The retained sequence is limited to the CDR3, 36 bases, with the frame set at the first base. CDR1 and CDR2 are read off the germline V gene as MNHNS and SASEGT. Genomic DNA was extracted from sorted cells for sequencing of the TCRbeta CDR3 region. The immunoSEQ Assay was used for sequencing of TCRbeta CDR3 regions. In TCRdb, the immuneACCESS table is reduced to in-frame sequences with V and J assigned. These tables do not hold every clone; where another copy was compared, an unresolved V gene accounts for under half, and the others remain unexplained. Within this sample are 35,000 to 45,000 clones, with 70% to 80% of them counted one time only. The ten largest account for about 18% of the sample. Patients with a history of autoimmune disease or receiving systemic immunosuppression were excluded from the trial. Peripheral blood for TCR sequencing was drawn from every dose cohort at baseline, at cycle 4 day 1 and at cycle 7 day 1. Samples came from an open-label, multicenter, first-in-human phase I dose-escalation trial of ivuxolimab. Adults with locally advanced or metastatic head and neck squamous cell, hepatocellular, melanoma or renal cell carcinoma were enrolled in the trial. Before TCR sequencing, CD4+ T cells and CD8+ T cells were sorted from peripheral blood as separate populations.

On this clone itself: Its target antigen remains unknown. No much larger clonotype is one base removed from it; base qualities were not supplied.

This TCR was sampled from an adult with an advanced solid tumor such as melanoma, head and neck, liver or kidney cancer. The chain is encoded by TRBV6-1 joined to TRBJ1-3, and the D gene may be TRBD1, 5 bases matching. Sequencing used CD4+ or CD8+ T cells sorted from blood, obtained in a trial of the OX40 agonist ivuxolimab. The nucleotide sequence reads TGTGCCAGCAGTATGACAGATCGGGTCATATATTTT. Its protein reads: CASSMTDRVIYF.